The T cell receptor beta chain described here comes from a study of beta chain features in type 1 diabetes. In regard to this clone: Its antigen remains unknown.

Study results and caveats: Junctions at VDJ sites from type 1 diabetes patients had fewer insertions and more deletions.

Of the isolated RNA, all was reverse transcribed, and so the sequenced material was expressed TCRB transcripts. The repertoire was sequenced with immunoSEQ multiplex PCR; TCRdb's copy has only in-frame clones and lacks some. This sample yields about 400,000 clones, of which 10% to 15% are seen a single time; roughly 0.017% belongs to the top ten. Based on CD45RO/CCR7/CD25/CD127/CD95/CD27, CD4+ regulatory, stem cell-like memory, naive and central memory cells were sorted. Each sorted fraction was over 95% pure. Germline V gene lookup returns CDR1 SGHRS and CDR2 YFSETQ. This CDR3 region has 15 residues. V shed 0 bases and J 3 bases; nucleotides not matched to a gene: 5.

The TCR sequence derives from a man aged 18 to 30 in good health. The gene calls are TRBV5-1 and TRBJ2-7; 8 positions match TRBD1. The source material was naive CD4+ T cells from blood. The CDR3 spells CASSLGRDRSYEQYF. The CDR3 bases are TGCGCCAGCAGCTTGGGAAGGGACAGGAGCTACGAGCAGTACTTC. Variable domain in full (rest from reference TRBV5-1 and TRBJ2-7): KAGVTQTPRYLIKTRGQQVTLSCSPISGHRSVSWYQQTPGQGLQFLFEYFSETQRNKGNFPGRFSGRQFSNSRSEMNVSTLELGDSALYLCASSLGRDRSYEQYFGPGTRLTVT.